The 9 T cell receptor beta chains reported below all come from one sample, sequenced in a study of PD-1 blockade in mismatch repair-deficient tumors. The data were produced by immunoSEQ multiplex PCR, yet TCRdb's version contains in-frame clones alone and is incomplete. The repertoire includes over 30,000 clones, around 80% of them detected once, and 3% to 4% sits in the top ten. Specimen: PBMCs, collected less than 7 weeks after starting pembrolizumab. The receptors come from an adult with mismatch repair-deficient cancer.

This clone has just one count. V and J are TRBV5-6 and TRBJ2-1; D uncertain. The CDR3 covers 15 residues. Trimming took 2 bases from V and 0 from J, leaving 9 bases between them. Germline CDR1 and CDR2: SGHDT and YYEEEE. CDR3 loop: CASSLGPSSYNEQFF. The CDR3, as DNA: TGTGCCAGCAGCTTAGGTCCTAGCTCCTACAATGAGCAGTTCTTC.

Here the CDR3 reads CASSPGGHGYTF. CDR3 DNA sequence: TGTGCCAGTAGTCCAGGGGGGCACGGCTACACCTTC. The V and J genes are TRBV27 and TRBJ1-2, with 7 bases lining up with TRBD1. Germline V gene sequence: CDR1 MNHEY, CDR2 SMNVEV (reference sequence). V lost 9 bases and J lost 8; bases outside the gene matches: 9. This CDR3 is built from 12 residues.

This clone was observed once. The gene calls are TRBV4-2 and TRBJ2-2, with 9 nucleotides matching TRBD2. After removal of 4 bases from V and 7 bases from J, the junction contained 7 bases not matched to a gene. Germline lookup yields CDR1 LGHNA and CDR2 YNFKEQ. The CDR3 loop spans 15 amino acids. CDR3 region: CASSPGTSRDGELFF. In DNA, the CDR3 is TGTGCCAGCAGCCCCGGGACTAGCCGTGACGGGGAGCTGTTTTTT.

This chain links TRBV6-1 with TRBJ1-5, with D perhaps matching TRBD1 (6 bases). Trimming pared 4 bases from V and 7 bases from J, leaving 17 bases between. This CDR3 region has 15 residues. Germline V gives CDR1 MNHNS, CDR2 SASEGT. CDR3 residues: CASSATGPQVQPQHF. Written as DNA, the CDR3 is TGTGCCAGCAGTGCCACAGGGCCTCAAGTGCAGCCCCAGCATTTT.

This chain joins TRBV21-1 and TRBJ1-3; the table names TRBD1, a call not compared with the DNA. TRBV21-1 counts as a pseudogene. This CDR3 contains 16 residues. CDR3 sequence (DNA): TGTGCCAGCAGCAAAAAAACGGAAGGGGGCAGTAACACCATATATTTT. Translated: CASSKKTEGGSNTIYF.

The sample holds a few counts of this clone. The chain employs TRBV28 and TRBJ2-6, with 7 bases lining up with TRBD2. V was clipped by 6 bases and J by 0 bases; unmatched bases: 8. CDR3 length equals 17 residues. The germline V gene encodes CDR1 MDHEN and CDR2 SYDVKM. The CDR3 coding sequence is TGTGCCAGCAGATTACCGGGACTATCCTCTGGGGCCAACGTCCTGACTTTC. This translates into CASRLPGLSSGANVLTF.

In its sample, this clone was seen once. The chain couples TRBV19 to TRBJ2-1, with 9 bases matching TRBD2. The V and J ends lost 8 bases and 6 bases, in that order; junction bases with no gene match: 8. This CDR3 is 14 amino acids long. Germline V gives CDR1 LNHDA, CDR2 SQIVND (reference sequence). Here the CDR3 reads CASRLSGSLNEQFF. DNA for the CDR3: TGTGCCAGTCGCCTTAGCGGGAGTCTCAATGAGCAGTTCTTC. Supplemented by reference TRBV19 and TRBJ2-1, the full variable domain reads DGGITQSPKYLFRKEGQNVTLSCEQNLNHDAMYWYRQDPGQGLRLIYYSQIVNDFQKGDIAEGYSVSREKKESFPLTVTSAQKNPTAFYLCASRLSGSLNEQFFGPGTRLTVL.

V gene TRBV6-6 combines with J gene TRBJ2-1, with 7 bases identical to TRBD1. Germline V gene data show CDR1 as MNHNY and CDR2 as SVGAGI (reference sequence). V gave up 4 bases and J gave up 10 bases; unmatched junction bases: 7. The CDR3 covers 13 residues. The CDR3 spells CASSFLQGYEQFF. The CDR3 DNA reads TGTGCCAGCAGTTTCCTACAGGGGTACGAGCAGTTCTTC.

The rearrangement joins TRBV7-8 to TRBJ2-5, with TRBD2 matching 8 bases. Trimming took 2 bases from V and 3 from J; bases not matched to a gene: 5. This CDR3 contains 15 residues. Looked up from germline, CDR1 is SGHVS and CDR2 is FQNEAQ. CDR3 loop: CASSLRAGVKETQYF. DNA of the CDR3: TGTGCCAGCAGCTTACGAGCGGGAGTAAAAGAGACCCAGTACTTC.